The entry below gives a single T cell receptor beta chain sequence along with its context. This clone's antigen is unknown. There are no base qualities to consult, and no much larger clone falls within one base. Including the terminal cysteine and phenylalanine, the CDR3 comprises 13 residues. The entry retains the CDR3 DNA only, 39 bases that are in frame from base 1. Cut back by 0 bases and 5 bases, the V and J ends lie 5 bases apart. CDR1 and CDR2, per the germline V gene (reference sequence), are LNHNV and YYDKDF. Libraries were constructed by the immunoSEQ multiplex PCR assay. The immuneACCESS repertoire file appears here via TCRdb, limited to in-frame rearrangements. These files lack a portion of the clones; in checked studies, under half of the deficit traces to unresolved V genes, and the cause of the others is not known. For this sample the table gives under 110,000 clones, of which nearly 96% were detected only once. Of the sample, 0.21% falls within the top ten clones.

This specimen belongs to a study of technical replicates of blood from several donors (dated by TCRdb to the late 2010s). The TCR was taken from a human donor in good health. What was sequenced was T cells isolated from PBMCs. In this chain, TRBV15 is recombined with TRBJ1-5; the D gene assignment is ambiguous. The sequenced DNA is TGTGCCACCAGCAGAGAAAGAGATCAGCCCCAGCATTTT. It is translated as CATSRERDQPQHF.